The T cell receptor (beta chain) under discussion was sequenced for a study of sequential checkpoint blockade in melanoma. In the study overall: After both sequences, patients received maintenance nivolumab.

There are 14 residues in the CDR3. V was pared by 5 bases and J by 7 bases, with 15 bases between. The V gene's germline CDR1 is SGHTA and CDR2 FQGTGA. Data came from immunoSEQ multiplex PCR; TCRdb stores just in-frame clones and leaves some out. The sample contains around 40,000 clones, roughly 89% of which appear only once. Documented treatment: randomized to nivolumab then ipilimumab (arm A) or the reverse (arm B). DNA-damaging chemotherapy had not been given to any patient beforehand. PBMC sorting kept live CD3+CD8+ cells without CD19 or CD56. The receptor was derived from a human donor with melanoma. The chain joins TRBV7-3 to TRBJ2-1, with D possibly matching TRBD2 (6 bases). Here the sequenced sample was CD8+ T cells sorted from blood (inferred from file names), taken from a patient given nivolumab and ipilimumab in sequence. The CDR3 here is CASSPTGDWNEQFF. CDR3 nucleotides: TGTGCCAGCAGCCCCACGGGAGATTGGAATGAGCAGTTCTTC.